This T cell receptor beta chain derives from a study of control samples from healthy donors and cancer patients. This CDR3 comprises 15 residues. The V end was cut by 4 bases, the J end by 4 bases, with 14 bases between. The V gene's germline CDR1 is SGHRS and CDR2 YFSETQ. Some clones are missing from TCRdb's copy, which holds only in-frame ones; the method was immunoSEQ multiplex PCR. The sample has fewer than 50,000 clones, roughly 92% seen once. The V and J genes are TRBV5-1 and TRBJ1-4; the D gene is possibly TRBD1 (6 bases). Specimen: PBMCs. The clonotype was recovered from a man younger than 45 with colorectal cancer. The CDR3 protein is CASSPPTGGNEKLFF. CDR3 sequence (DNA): TGCGCCAGCAGCCCCCCGACAGGAGGTAATGAAAAACTGTTTTTT.